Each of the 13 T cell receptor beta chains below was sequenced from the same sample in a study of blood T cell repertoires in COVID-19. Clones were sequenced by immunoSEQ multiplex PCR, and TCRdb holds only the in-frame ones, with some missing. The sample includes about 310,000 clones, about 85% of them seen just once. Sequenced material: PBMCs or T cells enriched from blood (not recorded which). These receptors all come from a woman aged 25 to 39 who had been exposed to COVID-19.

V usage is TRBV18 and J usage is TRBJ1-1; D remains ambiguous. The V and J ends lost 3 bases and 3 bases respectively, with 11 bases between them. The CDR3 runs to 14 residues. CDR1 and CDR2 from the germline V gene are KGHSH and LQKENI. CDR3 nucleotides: TGTGCCAGCTCACCCTCCCCCGGGGACACTGAAGCTTTCTTT. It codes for CASSPSPGDTEAFF.

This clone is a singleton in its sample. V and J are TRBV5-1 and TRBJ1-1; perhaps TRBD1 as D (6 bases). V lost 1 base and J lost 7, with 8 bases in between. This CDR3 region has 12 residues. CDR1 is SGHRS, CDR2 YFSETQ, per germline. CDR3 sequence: CASSLSGVEAFF. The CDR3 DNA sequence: TGCGCCAGCAGCTTGTCAGGGGTTGAAGCTTTCTTT.

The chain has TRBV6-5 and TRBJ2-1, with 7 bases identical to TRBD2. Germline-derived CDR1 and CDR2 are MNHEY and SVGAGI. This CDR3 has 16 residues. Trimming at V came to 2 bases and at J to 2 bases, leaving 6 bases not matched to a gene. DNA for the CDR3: TGTGCCAGCAGTTACGAGCGGGATCCCCCCTACAATGAGCAGTTCTTC. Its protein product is CASSYERDPPYNEQFF.

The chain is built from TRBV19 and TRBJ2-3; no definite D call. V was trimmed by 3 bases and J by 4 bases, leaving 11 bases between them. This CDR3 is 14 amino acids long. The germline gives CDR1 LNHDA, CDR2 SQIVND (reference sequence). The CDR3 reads CASSIGPSSDTQYF. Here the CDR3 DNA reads TGTGCCAGTAGTATTGGCCCCTCTTCAGATACGCAGTATTTT.

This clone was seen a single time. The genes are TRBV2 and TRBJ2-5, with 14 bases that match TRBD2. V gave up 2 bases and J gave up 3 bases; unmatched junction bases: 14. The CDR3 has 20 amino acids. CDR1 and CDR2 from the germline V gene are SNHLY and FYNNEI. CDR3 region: CASSEIGLAGGAKFEETQYF. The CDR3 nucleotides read TGTGCCAGCAGTGAAATCGGACTAGCGGGAGGAGCAAAATTTGAAGAGACCCAGTACTTC. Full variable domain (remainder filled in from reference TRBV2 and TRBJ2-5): EPEVTQTPSHQVTQMGQEVILRCVPISNHLYFYWYRQILGQKVEFLVSFYNNEISEKSEIFDDQFSVERPDGSNFTLKIRSTKLEDSAMYFCASSEIGLAGGAKFEETQYFGPGTRLLVL.

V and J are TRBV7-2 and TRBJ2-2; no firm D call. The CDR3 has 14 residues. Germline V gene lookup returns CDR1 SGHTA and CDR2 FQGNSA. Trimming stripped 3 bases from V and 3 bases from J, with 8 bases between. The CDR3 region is CASSFLSDTGELFF. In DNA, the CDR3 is TGTGCCAGCAGCTTTCTCAGTGACACCGGGGAGCTGTTTTTT.

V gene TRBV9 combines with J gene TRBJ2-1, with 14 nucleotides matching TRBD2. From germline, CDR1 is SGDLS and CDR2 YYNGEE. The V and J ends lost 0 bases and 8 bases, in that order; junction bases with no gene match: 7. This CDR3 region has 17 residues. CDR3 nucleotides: TGTGCCAGCAGCGTAGACCCGGGACTAGCGGGAGTACATGAGCAGTTCTTC. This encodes CASSVDPGLAGVHEQFF.

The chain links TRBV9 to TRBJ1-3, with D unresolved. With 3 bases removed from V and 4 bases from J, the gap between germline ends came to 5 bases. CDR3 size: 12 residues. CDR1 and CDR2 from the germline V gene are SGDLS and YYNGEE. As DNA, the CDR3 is TGTGCCAGCAGCGCCCGGGGAAACACCATATATTTT. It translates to CASSARGNTIYF.

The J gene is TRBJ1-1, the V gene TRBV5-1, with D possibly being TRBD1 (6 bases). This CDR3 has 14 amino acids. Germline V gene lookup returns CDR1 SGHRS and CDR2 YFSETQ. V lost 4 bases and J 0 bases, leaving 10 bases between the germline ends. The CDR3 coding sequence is TGCGCCAGCAGCCCAGACAGGATGAACACTGAAGCTTTCTTT. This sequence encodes CASSPDRMNTEAFF.

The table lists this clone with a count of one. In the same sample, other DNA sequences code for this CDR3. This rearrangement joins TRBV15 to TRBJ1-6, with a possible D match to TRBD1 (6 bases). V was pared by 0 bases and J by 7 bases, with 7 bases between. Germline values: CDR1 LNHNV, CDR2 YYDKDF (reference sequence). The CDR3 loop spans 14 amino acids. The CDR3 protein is CATSRDRGNSPLHF. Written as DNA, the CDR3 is TGTGCCACCAGCAGAGACAGGGGCAATTCACCCCTCCACTTT.

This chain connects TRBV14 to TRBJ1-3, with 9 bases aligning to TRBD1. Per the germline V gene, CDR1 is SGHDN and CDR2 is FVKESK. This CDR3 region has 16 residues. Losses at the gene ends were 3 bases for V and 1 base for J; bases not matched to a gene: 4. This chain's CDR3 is CASSHLTGGSGNTIYF. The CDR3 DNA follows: TGTGCCAGCAGCCACCTGACAGGGGGTTCTGGAAACACCATATATTTT. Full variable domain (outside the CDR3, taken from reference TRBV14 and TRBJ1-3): EAGVTQFPSHSVIEKGQTVTLRCDPISGHDNLYWYRRVMGKEIKFLLHFVKESKQDESGMPNNRFLAERTGGTYSTLKVQPAELEDSGVYFCASSHLTGGSGNTIYFGEGSWLTVV.

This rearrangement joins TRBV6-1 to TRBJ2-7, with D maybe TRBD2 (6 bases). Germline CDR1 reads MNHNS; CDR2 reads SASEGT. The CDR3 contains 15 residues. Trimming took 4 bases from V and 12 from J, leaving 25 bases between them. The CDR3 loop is CASSVAADYTGTGYF. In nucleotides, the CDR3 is TGTGCCAGCAGTGTAGCGGCGGATTATACAGGCACGGGGTACTTC.

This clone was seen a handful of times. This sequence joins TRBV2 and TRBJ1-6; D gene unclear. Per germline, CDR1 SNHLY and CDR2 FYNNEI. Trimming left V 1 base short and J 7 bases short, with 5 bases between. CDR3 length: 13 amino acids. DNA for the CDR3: TGTGCCAGCAGTGAAGACGGGAATTCACCCCTCCACTTT. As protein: CASSEDGNSPLHF.